This TCR beta chain was sequenced during a study of T cell responses to AZD1222 COVID-19 vaccine. To note about this clone: The antigen is not known.

Germline CDR1 MNHEY, CDR2 SMNVEV (reference sequence). V lost 0 bases and J lost 6, with 9 bases in between. The CDR3 spans 14 residues. Assay used: immunoSEQ multiplex PCR; TCRdb lists only in-frame clones, some missing. The sample consists of approximately 110,000 clones, 70% to 90% of them appearing once. Study observations and caveats: Scientists sampled the repertoires only once the peak T cell response had passed. The number of AZD1222 recipients seropositive at baseline was only five to seven. Spike-specific TCR depth and breadth grew after two AZD1222 doses. Donors in the cohort were predominantly white British and more often female, and clonal diversity was possibly underestimated.

This sample comprised peripheral blood, obtained on day 0 of AZD1222 vaccination. This clonotype originated in an adult in good health. The chain couples TRBV27 to TRBJ1-5; no clear D. CDR3: CASSLSGTSQPQHF. CDR3 coding DNA: TGTGCCAGCAGTTTATCGGGTACTAGTCAGCCCCAGCATTTT.